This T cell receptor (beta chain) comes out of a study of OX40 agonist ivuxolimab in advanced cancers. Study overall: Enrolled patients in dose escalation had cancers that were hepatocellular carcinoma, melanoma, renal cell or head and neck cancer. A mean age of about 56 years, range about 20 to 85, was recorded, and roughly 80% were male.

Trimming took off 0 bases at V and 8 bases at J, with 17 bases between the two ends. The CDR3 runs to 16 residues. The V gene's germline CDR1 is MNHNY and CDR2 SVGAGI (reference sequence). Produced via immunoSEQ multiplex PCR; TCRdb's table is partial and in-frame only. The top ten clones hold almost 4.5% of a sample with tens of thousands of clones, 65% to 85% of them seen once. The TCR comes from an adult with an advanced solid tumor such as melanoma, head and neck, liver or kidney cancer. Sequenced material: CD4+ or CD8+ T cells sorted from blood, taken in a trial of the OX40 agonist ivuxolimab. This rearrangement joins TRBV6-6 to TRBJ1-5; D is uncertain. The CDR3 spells CASSYSIRAGREPQHF. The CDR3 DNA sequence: TGTGCCAGCAGTTACTCGATTCGCGCAGGTCGCGAGCCCCAGCATTTT.